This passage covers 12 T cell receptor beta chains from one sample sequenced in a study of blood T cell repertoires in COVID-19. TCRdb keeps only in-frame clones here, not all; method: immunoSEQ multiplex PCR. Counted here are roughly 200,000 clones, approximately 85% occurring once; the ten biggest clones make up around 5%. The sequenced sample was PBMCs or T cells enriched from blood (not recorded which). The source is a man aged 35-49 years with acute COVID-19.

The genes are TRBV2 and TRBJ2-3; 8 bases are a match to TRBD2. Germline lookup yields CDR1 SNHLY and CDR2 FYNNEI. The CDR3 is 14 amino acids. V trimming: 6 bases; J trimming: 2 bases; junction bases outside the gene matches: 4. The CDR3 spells CASSVLAVTDTQYF. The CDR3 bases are TGTGCCAGCAGCGTACTAGCGGTCACAGATACGCAGTATTTT. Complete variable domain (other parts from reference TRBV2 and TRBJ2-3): EPEVTQTPSHQVTQMGQEVILRCVPISNHLYFYWYRQILGQKVEFLVSFYNNEISEKSEIFDDQFSVERPDGSNFTLKIRSTKLEDSAMYFCASSVLAVTDTQYFGPGTRLTVL.

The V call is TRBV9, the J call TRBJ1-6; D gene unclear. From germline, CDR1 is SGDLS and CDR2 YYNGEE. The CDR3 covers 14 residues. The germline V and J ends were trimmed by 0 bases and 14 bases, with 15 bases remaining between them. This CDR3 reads CASSVVGVGSALHF. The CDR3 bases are TGTGCCAGCAGCGTAGTGGGAGTTGGATCAGCCCTCCACTTT.

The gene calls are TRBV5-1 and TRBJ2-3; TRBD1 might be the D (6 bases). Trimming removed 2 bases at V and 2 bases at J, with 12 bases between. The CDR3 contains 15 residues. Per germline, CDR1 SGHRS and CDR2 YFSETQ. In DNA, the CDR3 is TGCGCCAGCAGCTTTCAGGGGACGATCACAGATACGCAGTATTTT. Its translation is CASSFQGTITDTQYF.

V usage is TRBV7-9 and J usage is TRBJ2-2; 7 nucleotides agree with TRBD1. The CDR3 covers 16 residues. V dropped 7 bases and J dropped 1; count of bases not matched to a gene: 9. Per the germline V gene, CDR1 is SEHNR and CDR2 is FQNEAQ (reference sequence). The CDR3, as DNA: TGTGCCAGCAACCGCCAGGGACAGAGGAACACCGGGGAGCTGTTTTTT. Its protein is CASNRQGQRNTGELFF.

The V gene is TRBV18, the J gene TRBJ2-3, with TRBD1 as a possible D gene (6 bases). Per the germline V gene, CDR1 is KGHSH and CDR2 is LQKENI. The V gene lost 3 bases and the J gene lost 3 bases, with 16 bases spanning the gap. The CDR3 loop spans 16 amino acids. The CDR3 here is CASSPTQGTGTDTQYF. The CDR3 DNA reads TGTGCCAGCTCACCGACACAGGGCACCGGGACAGATACGCAGTATTTT.

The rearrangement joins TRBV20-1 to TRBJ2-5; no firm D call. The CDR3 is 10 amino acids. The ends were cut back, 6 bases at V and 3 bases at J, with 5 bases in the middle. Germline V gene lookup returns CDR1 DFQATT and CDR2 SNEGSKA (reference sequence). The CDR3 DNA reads TGCAGTGCAACGGAAGAGACCCAGTACTTC. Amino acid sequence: CSATEETQYF.

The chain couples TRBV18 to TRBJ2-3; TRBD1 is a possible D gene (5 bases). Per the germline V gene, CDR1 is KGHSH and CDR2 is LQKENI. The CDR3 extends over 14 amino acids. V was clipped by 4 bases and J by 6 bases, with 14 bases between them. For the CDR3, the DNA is TGTGCCAGCTCACGCGGTCAGGGTGCGGATACGCAGTATTTT. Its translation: CASSRGQGADTQYF.

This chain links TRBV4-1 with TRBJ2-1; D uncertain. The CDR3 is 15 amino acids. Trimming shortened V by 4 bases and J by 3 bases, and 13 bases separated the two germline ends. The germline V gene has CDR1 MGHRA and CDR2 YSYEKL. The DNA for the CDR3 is TGCGCCAGCAGCCCGTCCCGTGCGAACTACAATGAGCAGTTCTTC. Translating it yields CASSPSRANYNEQFF.

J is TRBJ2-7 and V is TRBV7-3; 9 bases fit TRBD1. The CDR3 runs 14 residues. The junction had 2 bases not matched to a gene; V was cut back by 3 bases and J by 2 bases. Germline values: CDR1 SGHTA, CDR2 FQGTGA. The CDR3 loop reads CASSFTGGPYEQYF. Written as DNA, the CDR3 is TGTGCCAGCAGCTTTACAGGGGGCCCCTACGAGCAGTACTTC. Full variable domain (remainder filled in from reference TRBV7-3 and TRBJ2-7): GAGVSQTPSNKVTEKGKYVELRCDPISGHTALYWYRQSLGQGPEFLIYFQGTGAADDSGLPNDRFFAVRPEGSVSTLKIQRTERGDSAVYLCASSFTGGPYEQYFGPGTRLTVT.

CDR3 DNA sequence: TGTGCCAGCAGCGCCCACAGGGGTAGCTCTGGAAACACCATATATTTT. Translation gives CASSAHRGSSGNTIYF. V gene TRBV7-9 combines with J gene TRBJ1-3, with 7 nucleotides matching TRBD1. V was clipped by 5 bases and J by 0 bases; unmatched bases: 7. This CDR3 spans 16 amino acids. Germline loops: CDR1 SEHNR, CDR2 FQNEAQ (reference sequence).

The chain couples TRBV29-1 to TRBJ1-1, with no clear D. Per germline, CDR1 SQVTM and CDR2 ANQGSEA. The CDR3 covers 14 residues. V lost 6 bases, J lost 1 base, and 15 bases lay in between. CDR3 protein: CSVATMLSNTEAFF. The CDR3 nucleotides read TGCAGCGTCGCTACGATGTTGTCGAACACTGAAGCTTTCTTT. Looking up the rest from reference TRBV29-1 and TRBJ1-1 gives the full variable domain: SAVISQKPSRDICQRGTSLTIQCQVDSQVTMMFWYRQQPGQSLTLIATANQGSEATYESGFVIDKFPISRPNLTFSTLTVSNMSPEDSSIYLCSVATMLSNTEAFFGQGTRLTVV.

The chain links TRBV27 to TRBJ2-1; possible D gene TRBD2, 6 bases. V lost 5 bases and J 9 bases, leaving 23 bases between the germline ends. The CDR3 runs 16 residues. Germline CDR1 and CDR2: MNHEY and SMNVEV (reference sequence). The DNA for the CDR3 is TGTGCCAGCAGTCCCCTCGGCAGGGAGGAAACAAGTGAGCAGTTCTTC. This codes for CASSPLGREETSEQFF.